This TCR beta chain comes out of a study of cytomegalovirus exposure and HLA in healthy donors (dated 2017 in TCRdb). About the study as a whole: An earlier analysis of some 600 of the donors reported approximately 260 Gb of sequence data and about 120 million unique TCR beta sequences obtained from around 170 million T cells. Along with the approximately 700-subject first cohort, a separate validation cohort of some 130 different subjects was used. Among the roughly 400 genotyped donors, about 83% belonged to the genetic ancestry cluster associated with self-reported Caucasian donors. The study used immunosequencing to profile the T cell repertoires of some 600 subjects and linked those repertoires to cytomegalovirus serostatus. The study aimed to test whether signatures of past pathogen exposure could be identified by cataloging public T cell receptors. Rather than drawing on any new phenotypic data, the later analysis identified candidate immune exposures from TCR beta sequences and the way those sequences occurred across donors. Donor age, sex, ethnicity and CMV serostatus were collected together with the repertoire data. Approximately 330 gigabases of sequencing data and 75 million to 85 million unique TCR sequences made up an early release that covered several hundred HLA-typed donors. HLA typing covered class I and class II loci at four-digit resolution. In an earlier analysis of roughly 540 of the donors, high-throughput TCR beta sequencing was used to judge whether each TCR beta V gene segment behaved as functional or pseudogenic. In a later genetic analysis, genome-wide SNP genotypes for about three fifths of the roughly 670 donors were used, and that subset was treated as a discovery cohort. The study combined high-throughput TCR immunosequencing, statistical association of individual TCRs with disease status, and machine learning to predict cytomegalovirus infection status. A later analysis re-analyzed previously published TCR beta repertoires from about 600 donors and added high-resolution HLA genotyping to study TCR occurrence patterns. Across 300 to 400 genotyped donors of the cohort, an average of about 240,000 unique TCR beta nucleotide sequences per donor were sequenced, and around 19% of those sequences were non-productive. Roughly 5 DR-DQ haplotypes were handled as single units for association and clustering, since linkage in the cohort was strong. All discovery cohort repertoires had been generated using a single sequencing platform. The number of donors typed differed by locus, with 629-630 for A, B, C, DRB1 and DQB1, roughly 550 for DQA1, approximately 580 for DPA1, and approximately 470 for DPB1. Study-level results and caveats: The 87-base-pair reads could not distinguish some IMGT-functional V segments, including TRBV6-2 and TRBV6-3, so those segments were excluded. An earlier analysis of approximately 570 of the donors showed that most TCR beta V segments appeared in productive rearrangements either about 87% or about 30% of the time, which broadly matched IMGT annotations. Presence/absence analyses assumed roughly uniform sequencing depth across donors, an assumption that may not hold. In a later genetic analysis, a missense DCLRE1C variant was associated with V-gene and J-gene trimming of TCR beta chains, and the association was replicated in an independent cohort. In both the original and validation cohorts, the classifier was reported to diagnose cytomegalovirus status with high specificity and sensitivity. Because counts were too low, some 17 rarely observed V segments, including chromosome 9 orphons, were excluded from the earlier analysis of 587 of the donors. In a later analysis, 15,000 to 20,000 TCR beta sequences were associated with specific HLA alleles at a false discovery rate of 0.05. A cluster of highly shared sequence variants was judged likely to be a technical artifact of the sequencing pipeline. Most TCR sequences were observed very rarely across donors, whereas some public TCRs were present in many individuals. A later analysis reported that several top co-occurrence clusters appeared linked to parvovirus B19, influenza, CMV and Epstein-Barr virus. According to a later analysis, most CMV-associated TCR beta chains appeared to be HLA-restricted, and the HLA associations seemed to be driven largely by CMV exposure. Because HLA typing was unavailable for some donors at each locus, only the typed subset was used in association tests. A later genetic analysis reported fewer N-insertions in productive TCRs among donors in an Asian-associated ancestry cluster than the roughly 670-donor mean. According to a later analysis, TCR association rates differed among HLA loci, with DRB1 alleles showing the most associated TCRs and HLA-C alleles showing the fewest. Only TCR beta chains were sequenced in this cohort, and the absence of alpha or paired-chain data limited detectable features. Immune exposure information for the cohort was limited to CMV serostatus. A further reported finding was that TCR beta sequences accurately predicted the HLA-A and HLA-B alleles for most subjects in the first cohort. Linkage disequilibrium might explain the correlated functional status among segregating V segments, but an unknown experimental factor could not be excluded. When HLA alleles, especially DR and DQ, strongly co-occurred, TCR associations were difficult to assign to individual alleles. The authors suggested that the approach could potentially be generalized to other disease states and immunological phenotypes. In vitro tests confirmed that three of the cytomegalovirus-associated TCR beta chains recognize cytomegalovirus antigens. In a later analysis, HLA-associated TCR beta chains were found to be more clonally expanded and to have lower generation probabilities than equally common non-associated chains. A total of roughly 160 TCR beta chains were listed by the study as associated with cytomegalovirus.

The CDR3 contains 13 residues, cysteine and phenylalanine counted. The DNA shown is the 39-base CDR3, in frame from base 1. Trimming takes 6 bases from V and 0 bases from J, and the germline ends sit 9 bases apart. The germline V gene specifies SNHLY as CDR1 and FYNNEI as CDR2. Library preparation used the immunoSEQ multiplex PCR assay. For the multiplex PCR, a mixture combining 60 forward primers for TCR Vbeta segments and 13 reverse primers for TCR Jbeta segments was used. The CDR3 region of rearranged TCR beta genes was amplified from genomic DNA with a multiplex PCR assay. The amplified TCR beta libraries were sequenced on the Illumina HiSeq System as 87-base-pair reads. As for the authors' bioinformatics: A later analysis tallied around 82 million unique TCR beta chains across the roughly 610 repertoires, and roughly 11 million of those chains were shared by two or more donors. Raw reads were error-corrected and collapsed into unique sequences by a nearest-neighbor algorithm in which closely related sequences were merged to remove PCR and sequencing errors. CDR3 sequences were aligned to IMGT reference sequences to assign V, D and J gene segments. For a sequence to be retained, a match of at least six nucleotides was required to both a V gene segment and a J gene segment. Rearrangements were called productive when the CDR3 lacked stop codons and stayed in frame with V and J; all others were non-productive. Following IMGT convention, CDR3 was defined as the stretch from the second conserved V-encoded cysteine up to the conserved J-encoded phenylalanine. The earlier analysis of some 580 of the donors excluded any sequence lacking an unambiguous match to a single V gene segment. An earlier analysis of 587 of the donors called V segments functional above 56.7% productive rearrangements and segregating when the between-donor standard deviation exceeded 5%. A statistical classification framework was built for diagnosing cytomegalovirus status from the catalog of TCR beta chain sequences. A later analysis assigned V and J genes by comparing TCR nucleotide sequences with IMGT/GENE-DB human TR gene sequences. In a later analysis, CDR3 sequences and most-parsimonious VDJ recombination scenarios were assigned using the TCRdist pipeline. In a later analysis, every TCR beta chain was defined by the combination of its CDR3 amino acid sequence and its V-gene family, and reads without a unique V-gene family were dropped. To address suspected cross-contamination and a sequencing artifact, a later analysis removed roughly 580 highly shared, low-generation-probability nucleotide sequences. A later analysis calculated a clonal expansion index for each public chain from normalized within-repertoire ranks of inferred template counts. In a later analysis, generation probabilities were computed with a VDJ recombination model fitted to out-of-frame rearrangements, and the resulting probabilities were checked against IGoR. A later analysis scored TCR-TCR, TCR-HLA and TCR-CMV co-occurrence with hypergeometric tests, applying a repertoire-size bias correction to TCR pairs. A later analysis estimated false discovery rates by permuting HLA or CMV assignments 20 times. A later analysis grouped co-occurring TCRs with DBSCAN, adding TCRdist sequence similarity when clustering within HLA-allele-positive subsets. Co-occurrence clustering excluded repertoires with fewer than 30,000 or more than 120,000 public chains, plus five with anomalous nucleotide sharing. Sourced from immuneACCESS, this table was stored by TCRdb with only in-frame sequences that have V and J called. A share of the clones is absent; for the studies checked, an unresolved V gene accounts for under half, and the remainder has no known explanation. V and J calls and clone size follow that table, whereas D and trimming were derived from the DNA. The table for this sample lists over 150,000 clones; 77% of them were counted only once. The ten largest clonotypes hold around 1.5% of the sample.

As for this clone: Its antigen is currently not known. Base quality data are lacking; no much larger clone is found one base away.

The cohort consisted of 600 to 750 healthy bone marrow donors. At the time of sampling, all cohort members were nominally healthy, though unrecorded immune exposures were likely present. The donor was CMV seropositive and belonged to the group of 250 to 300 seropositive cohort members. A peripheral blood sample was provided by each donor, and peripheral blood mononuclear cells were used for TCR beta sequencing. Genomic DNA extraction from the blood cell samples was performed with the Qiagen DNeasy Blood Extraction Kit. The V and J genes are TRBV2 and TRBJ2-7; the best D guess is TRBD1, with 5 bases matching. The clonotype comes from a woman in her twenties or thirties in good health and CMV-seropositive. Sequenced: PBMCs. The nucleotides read TGTGCCAGCAGGACAGACCTCTCCTACGAGCAGTACTTC. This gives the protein CASRTDLSYEQYF.